A single sample gave rise to the 24 T cell receptor beta chains below, sequenced in a study of regulatory T cells. Their recognized antigens are unknown. The primer mix had 52 TRBV and 13 TRBJ primers. The assay was immunoSEQ multiplex PCR, and TCRdb's table has in-frame clones only and misses some. The sample yields around 4,000 clones, about 91% seen once. Study results and limitations: Compared with autologous conventional CD4+ cells and control regulatory cells, CD3G-deficient regulatory T cells showed reduced diversity.

Sequencing used CD4+ Tregs sorted from blood. These TCRs come from a child aged 2-15 years with CD3G deficiency.

J is TRBJ2-1 and V is TRBV28, with no clear D. Per germline, CDR1 MDHEN and CDR2 SYDVKM. CDR3 size: 14 residues. Trimming took 6 bases from V and 8 from J, leaving 17 bases between them. This chain's CDR3 is CASSLDQPGDEQFF. The CDR3 nucleotides read TGTGCCAGCAGCCTGGATCAGCCGGGCGATGAGCAGTTCTTC.

This rearrangement joins TRBV28 to TRBJ2-1; the match to TRBD2 covers 9 bases. Germline V gene data show CDR1 as MDHEN and CDR2 as SYDVKM. The CDR3 has 13 residues. V lost 7 bases and J lost 4; bases outside the gene matches: 2. CDR3 bases: TGTGCCAGCAAAGCGGGAGGTTACAATGAGCAGTTCTTC. It is translated as CASKAGGYNEQFF.

This chain connects TRBV4-1 to TRBJ2-6; D remains ambiguous. The CDR3 runs 19 residues. Trimming stripped 2 bases from V and 0 bases from J, with 17 bases between. CDR1 and CDR2 (germline): MGHRA, YSYEKL. This CDR3 reads CASSQSLLSANSGANVLTF. CDR3 coding DNA: TGCGCCAGCAGCCAATCCCTCTTGTCAGCCAACTCTGGGGCCAACGTCCTGACTTTC.

The chain uses TRBV6-5 and TRBJ1-1, with 7 bases lining up with TRBD1. This CDR3 region has 15 residues. Germline CDR1 MNHEY, CDR2 SVGAGI. J lost 6 bases, V lost 5 bases, and 12 bases had no gene match. CDR3 sequence reads: CASSPLGGQSPEAFF. For the CDR3, the DNA is TGTGCCAGCAGTCCCCTGGGGGGACAGTCGCCTGAAGCTTTCTTT.

Concerning this clone: An end of the junction differs from the germline gene, which may be a read error. This chain uses TRBV28 with TRBJ2-5; D uncertain. The CDR3 totals 13 residues. Per germline, CDR1 MDHEN and CDR2 SYDVKM. Here the CDR3 DNA reads TGTGCCAGCAGTTCGGTCACCCAAGAGGCCCAGTACTTC. This translates into CASSSVTQEAQYF.

The CDR3 sequence is CASSADTDTQYF. In DNA, the CDR3 is TGTGCCAGCAGCGCAGACACAGATACGCAGTATTTT. The rearrangement joins TRBV5-4 to TRBJ2-3, with D unclear. V was clipped by 4 bases and J by 2 bases, with 5 bases between them. The CDR3 totals 12 residues. Germline assignment: CDR1 SGHNT and CDR2 YYREEE (reference sequence).

V and J are TRBV5-1 and TRBJ2-7, with D possibly being TRBD1 (6 bases). Looked up from germline, CDR1 is SGHRS and CDR2 is YFSETQ. The V end was cut by 0 bases, the J end by 3 bases, with 7 bases between. The CDR3 has 13 amino acids. In DNA, the CDR3 is TGCGCCAGCAGCTTGGCACAGGGCTACGAGCAGTACTTC. It encodes CASSLAQGYEQYF.

The chain combines TRBV7-8 with TRBJ2-5; perhaps TRBD2 as D (5 bases). The germline gives CDR1 SGHVS, CDR2 FQNEAQ. Trimming took 6 bases from V and 7 from J, leaving 9 bases between them. This CDR3 spans 11 amino acids. CDR3 DNA: TGTGCCAGCAGTCAGGCGGGGACCCAGTACTTC. It yields the protein CASSQAGTQYF.

CDR3 nucleotide sequence: TGTGCCAGCAGTGTGAGAGGGGGCAATGAGCAGTTCTTC. It yields the protein CASSVRGGNEQFF. The chain recombines TRBV6-1 with TRBJ2-1, with D maybe TRBD1 (6 bases). The CDR3 is 13 residues long. The germline V and J ends were trimmed by 4 bases and 6 bases, with 10 bases remaining between them. CDR1 MNHNS and CDR2 SASEGT come from the germline V gene.

The chain has TRBV6-6 and TRBJ1-1; 7 nucleotides line up with TRBD1. There are 15 residues in the CDR3. Losses at the gene ends were 6 bases for V and 1 base for J; bases not matched to a gene: 8. Germline assignment: CDR1 MNHNY and CDR2 SVGAGI (reference sequence). This CDR3 is CASRGQRGQNTEAFF. Here the CDR3 DNA reads TGTGCCAGCAGGGGGCAGAGGGGGCAGAACACTGAAGCTTTCTTT.

The rearrangement links TRBV20-1 to TRBJ2-7; D is unclear. This CDR3 comprises 11 residues. Looked up from germline, CDR1 is DFQATT and CDR2 is SNEGSKA (reference sequence). The V end lost 7 bases, the J end lost 3 bases, and 10 bases lay between the germline ends. The CDR3 sequence: CSGTTGYEQYF. CDR3 bases: TGCAGTGGCACCACGGGCTACGAGCAGTACTTC.

This clone has only one observation. This sequence joins TRBV30 and TRBJ2-3; D gene ambiguous. V lost 5 bases and J 0 bases, leaving 9 bases between the germline ends. Germline V gives CDR1 GTSNPN, CDR2 SVGIG (reference sequence). The CDR3 length is 13 residues. In nucleotides, the CDR3 is TGTGCCTGGGGTTCCAGGAGCACAGATACGCAGTATTTT. Translation gives CAWGSRSTDTQYF. Full variable domain (rest looked up from reference TRBV30 and TRBJ2-3): SQTIHQWPATLVQPVGSPLSLECTVEGTSNPNLYWYRQAAGRGLQLLFYSVGIGQISSEVPQNLSASRPQDRQFILSSKKLLLSDSGFYLCAWGSRSTDTQYFGPGTRLTVL.

This clone was seen a single time. The V call is TRBV28, the J call TRBJ2-7, with D perhaps matching TRBD1 (5 bases). This CDR3 is built from 13 residues. The germline CDR1 and CDR2 sequences are MDHEN and SYDVKM. The V and J ends lost 2 bases and 2 bases respectively, with 7 bases between them. CDR3 loop: CASSLRTTYEQYF. The CDR3 DNA reads TGTGCCAGCAGTTTACGGACAACCTACGAGCAGTACTTC.

The CDR3 region has the DNA TGTGCCAGCAGTCATTCGGGGAGGCGGGGTGAAAAACTGTTTTTT. Its protein product is CASSHSGRRGEKLFF. The chain recombines TRBV28 with TRBJ1-4; D uncertain. Trimming left V 5 bases short and J 7 bases short, with 17 bases between. The CDR3 runs 15 residues. Germline CDR1 is MDHEN and CDR2 is SYDVKM.

The CDR3: CASSVERPYEQYF. For the CDR3, the DNA is TGTGCCAGCAGTGTGGAGAGACCCTACGAGCAGTACTTC. The genes are TRBV6-1 and TRBJ2-7; D is uncertain. Trimming shortened V by 4 bases and J by 2 bases, and 9 bases separated the two germline ends. This CDR3 is 13 amino acids long. CDR1 is MNHNS and CDR2 is SASEGT in the germline V gene.

The chain is built from TRBV29-1 and TRBJ1-4; D is ambiguous. The germline gives CDR1 SQVTM, CDR2 ANQGSEA. Trimming shortened V by 0 bases and J by 16 bases, and 12 bases separated the two germline ends. The CDR3 contains 11 residues. CDR3 loop: CSVEDRVGGFF. CDR3 DNA sequence: TGCAGCGTTGAAGACCGAGTAGGCGGGTTTTTT.

The chain joins TRBV7-8 to TRBJ2-3; the match to TRBD2 covers 10 bases. Germline trimming cut 3 bases from V and 1 base from J; bases unmatched to any gene: 7. This CDR3 is built from 17 residues. Germline V lookup: CDR1 SGHVS, CDR2 FQNEAQ. CDR3 sequence (DNA): TGTGCCAGCAGCTTGTCCGGGACTAGCGCTCGCACAGATACGCAGTATTTT. Translating gives CASSLSGTSARTDTQYF.

This chain uses TRBV6-1 with TRBJ2-7; TRBD2 aligns across 8 bases. J was trimmed by 3 bases and V by 7 bases; bases with no gene match: 11. Germline V gene lookup returns CDR1 MNHNS and CDR2 SASEGT. The CDR3 runs to 15 residues. The DNA for the CDR3 is TGTGCCAGCATGGTTAGTGCGGGAGGAGGCTACGAGCAGTACTTC. It translates to CASMVSAGGGYEQYF.

This chain connects TRBV6-1 to TRBJ2-1, with 9 bases identical to TRBD2. The CDR3 contains 15 residues. Trimming at V came to 6 bases and at J to 3 bases, leaving 6 bases not matched to a gene. CDR1 is MNHNS, CDR2 SASEGT, per germline. This chain's CDR3 is CASSKGREGYNEQFF. In DNA form, the CDR3 reads TGTGCCAGCAGCAAAGGGCGGGAGGGCTACAATGAGCAGTTCTTC.

The genes are TRBV19 and TRBJ2-1, with TRBD2 matching over 13 bases. The CDR3 runs 14 residues. Germline trimming cut 5 bases from V and 12 bases from J; bases unmatched to any gene: 7. Germline V gene lookup returns CDR1 LNHDA and CDR2 SQIVND (reference sequence). The CDR3 is CASSPGLAGSLQFF. The CDR3 nucleotides are TGTGCCAGTAGTCCGGGACTAGCGGGATCTTTGCAGTTCTTC. Filled out from reference TRBV19 and TRBJ2-1, the complete variable domain reads DGGITQSPKYLFRKEGQNVTLSCEQNLNHDAMYWYRQDPGQGLRLIYYSQIVNDFQKGDIAEGYSVSREKKESFPLTVTSAQKNPTAFYLCASSPGLAGSLQFFGPGTRLTVL.

J is TRBJ2-3 and V is TRBV5-1, with D perhaps TRBD2 (6 bases). This CDR3 has 17 residues. In germline, CDR1 is SGHRS, CDR2 YFSETQ. V lost 0 bases, J lost 2 bases, and 16 bases lay in between. As DNA, the CDR3 is TGCGCCAGCAGCTTGGGAGGTAGCGGTCTTTACACAGATACGCAGTATTTT. Protein product: CASSLGGSGLYTDTQYF.

The gene calls are TRBV28 and TRBJ1-5, with D unclear. Germline lookup yields CDR1 MDHEN and CDR2 SYDVKM. CDR3 length equals 17 residues. The V gene lost 5 bases and the J gene lost 0 bases, with 17 bases spanning the gap. CDR3: CASSSLLGFYSNQPQHF. Here the CDR3 DNA reads TGTGCCAGCAGTAGCCTCCTTGGGTTCTATAGCAATCAGCCCCAGCATTTT.

The chain uses TRBV19 and TRBJ2-2, with a possible D match to TRBD2 (5 bases). The V end was cut by 4 bases, the J end by 7 bases, with 13 bases between. The CDR3 is 14 residues long. Germline CDR1 and CDR2: LNHDA and SQIVND (reference sequence). The CDR3 is CASSNGDEGGELFF. CDR3 DNA sequence: TGTGCCAGTAGTAACGGAGATGAGGGCGGGGAGCTGTTTTTT.

The rearrangement uses TRBV28 and TRBJ1-5; the D is unclear. V gave up 6 bases and J gave up 0 bases, with 3 bases separating them. The CDR3 totals 12 residues. CDR1 and CDR2 from the germline V gene are MDHEN and SYDVKM. The chain's CDR3 is CASRGSNQPQHF. CDR3 DNA sequence: TGTGCCAGCAGGGGTAGCAATCAGCCCCAGCATTTT.